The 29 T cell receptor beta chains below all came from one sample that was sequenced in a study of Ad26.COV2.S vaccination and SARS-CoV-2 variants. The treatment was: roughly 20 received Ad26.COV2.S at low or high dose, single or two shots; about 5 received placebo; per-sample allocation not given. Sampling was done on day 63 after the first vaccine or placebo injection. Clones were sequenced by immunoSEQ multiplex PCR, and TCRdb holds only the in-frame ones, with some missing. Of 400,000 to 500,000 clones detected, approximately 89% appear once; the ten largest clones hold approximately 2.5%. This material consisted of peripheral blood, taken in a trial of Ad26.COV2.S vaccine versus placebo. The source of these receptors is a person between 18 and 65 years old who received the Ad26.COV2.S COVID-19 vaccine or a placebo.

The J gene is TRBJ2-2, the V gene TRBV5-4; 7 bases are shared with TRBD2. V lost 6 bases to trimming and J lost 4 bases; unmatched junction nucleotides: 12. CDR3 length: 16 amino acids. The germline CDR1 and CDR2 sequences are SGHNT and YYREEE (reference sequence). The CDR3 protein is CASTGPGGGLTGELFF. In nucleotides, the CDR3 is TGTGCCAGCACCGGCCCGGGCGGGGGTCTCACCGGGGAGCTGTTTTTT.

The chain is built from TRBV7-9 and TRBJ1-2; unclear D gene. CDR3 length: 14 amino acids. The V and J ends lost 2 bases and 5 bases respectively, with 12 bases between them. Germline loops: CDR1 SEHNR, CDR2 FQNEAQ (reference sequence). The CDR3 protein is CASSLSRESYGYTF. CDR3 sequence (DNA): TGTGCCAGCAGCTTAAGTCGGGAATCGTATGGCTACACCTTC. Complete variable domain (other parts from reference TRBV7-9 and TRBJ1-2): DTGVSQNPRHKITKRGQNVTFRCDPISEHNRLYWYRQTLGQGPEFLTYFQNEAQLEKSRLLSDRFSAERPKGSFSTLEIQRTEQGDSAMYLCASSLSRESYGYTFGSGTRLTVV.

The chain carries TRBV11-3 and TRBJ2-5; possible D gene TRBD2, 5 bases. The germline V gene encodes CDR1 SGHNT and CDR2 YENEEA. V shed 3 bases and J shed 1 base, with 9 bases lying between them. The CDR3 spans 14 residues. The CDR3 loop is CASSLEAAQETQYF. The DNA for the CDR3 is TGTGCCAGCAGCTTGGAAGCGGCCCAAGAGACCCAGTACTTC.

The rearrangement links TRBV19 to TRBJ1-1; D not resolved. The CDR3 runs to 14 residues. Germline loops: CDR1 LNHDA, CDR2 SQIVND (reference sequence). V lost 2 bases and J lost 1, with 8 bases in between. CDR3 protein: CASSIQVGNTEAFF. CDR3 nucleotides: TGTGCCAGTAGTATACAGGTTGGGAACACTGAAGCTTTCTTT.

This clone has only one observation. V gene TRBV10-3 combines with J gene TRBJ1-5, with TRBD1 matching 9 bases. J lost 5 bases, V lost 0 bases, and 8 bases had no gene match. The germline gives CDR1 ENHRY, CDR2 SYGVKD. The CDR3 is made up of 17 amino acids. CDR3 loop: CAISESPTGGPDQPQHF. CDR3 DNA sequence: TGTGCCATCAGTGAGTCGCCCACAGGGGGCCCGGATCAGCCCCAGCATTTT.

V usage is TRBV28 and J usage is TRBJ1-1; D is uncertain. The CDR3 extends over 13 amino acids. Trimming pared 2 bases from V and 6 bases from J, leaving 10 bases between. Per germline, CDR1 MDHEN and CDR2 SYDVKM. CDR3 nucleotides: TGTGCCAGCAGTTTAAGTCCCGAAGCTGAAGCTTTCTTT. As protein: CASSLSPEAEAFF. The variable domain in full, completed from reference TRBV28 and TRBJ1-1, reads DVKVTQSSRYLVKRTGEKVFLECVQDMDHENMFWYRQDPGLGLRLIYFSYDVKMKEKGDIPEGYSVSREKKERFSLILESASTNQTSMYLCASSLSPEAEAFFGQGTRLTVV.

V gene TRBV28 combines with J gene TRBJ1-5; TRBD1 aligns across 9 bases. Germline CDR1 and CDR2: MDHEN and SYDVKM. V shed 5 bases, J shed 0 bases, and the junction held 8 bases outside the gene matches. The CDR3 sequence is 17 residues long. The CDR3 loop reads CASSRTGAFTSNQPQHF. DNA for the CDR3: TGTGCCAGCAGTCGGACAGGGGCGTTTACTAGCAATCAGCCCCAGCATTTT.

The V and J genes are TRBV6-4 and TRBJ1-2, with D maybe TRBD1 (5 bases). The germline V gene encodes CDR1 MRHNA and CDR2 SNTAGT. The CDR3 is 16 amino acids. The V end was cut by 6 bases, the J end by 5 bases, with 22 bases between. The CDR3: CASRRQTRSGGYGYTF. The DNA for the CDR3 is TGTGCCAGCAGGAGACAGACTCGATCCGGAGGTTATGGCTACACCTTC.

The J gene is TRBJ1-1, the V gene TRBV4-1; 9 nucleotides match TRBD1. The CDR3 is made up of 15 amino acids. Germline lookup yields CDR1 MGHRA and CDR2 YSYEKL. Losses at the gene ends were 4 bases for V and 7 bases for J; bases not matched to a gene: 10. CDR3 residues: CASSPRGTGRFEAFF. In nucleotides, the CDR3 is TGCGCCAGCAGCCCGAGGGGGACAGGGCGATTTGAAGCTTTCTTT.

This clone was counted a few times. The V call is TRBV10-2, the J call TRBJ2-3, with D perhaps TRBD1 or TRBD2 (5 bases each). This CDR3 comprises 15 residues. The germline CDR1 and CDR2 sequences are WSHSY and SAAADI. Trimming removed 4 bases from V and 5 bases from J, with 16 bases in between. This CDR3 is CASSVRGAWGDTQYF. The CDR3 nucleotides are TGCGCCAGCAGTGTACGGGGCGCCTGGGGAGATACGCAGTATTTT.

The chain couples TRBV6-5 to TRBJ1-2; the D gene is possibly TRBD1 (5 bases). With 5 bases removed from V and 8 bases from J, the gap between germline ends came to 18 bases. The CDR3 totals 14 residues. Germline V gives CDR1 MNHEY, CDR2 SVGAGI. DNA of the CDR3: TGTGCCAGCAGTCTTACCATCCTGAGGGACGGCTACACCTTC. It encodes CASSLTILRDGYTF.

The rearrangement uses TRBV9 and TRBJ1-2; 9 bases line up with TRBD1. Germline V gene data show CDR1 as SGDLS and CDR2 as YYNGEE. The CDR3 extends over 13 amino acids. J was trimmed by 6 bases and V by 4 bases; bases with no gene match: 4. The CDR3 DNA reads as TGTGCCAGCAGCCCTGGGACAGGGAATGGCTACACCTTC. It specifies CASSPGTGNGYTF.

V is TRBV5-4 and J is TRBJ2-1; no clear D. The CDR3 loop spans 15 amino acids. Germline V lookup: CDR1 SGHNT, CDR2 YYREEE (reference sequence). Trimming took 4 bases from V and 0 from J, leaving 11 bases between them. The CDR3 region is CASSLQESSYNEQFF. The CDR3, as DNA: TGTGCCAGCAGCCTTCAGGAGAGCTCCTACAATGAGCAGTTCTTC.

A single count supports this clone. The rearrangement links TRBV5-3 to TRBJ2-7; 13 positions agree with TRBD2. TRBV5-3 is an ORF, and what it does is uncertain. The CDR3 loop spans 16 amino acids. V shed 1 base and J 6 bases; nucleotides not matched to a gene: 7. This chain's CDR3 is CARSLHGLAGVSEQYV. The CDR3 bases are TGTGCCAGAAGCTTGCACGGACTAGCGGGAGTTTCCGAGCAGTACGTC.

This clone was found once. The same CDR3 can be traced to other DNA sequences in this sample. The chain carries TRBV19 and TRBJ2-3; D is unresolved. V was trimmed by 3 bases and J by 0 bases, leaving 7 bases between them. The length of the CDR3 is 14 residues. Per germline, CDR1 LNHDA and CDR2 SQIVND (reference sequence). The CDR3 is CASSIRFSTDTQYF. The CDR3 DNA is TGTGCCAGTAGTATTCGGTTCAGCACAGATACGCAGTATTTT.

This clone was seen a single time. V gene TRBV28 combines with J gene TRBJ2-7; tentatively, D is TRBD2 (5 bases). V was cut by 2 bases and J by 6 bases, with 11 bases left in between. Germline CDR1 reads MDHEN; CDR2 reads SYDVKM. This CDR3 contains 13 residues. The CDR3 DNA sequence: TGTGCCAGCAGTTTACTGCCTAGCTCCGAGCAGTACGTC. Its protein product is CASSLLPSSEQYV.

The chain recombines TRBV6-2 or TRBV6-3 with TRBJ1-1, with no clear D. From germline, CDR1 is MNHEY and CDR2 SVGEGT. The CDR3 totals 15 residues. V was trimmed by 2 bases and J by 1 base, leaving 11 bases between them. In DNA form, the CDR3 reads TGTGCCAGCAGTTACGGGGTCATAACGAACACTGAAGCTTTCTTT. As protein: CASSYGVITNTEAFF.

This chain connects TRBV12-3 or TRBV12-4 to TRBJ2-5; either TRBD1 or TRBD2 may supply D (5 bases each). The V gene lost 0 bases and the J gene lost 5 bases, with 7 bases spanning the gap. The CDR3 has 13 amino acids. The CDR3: CASSLAGVETQYF. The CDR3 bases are TGTGCCAGCAGTTTAGCGGGGGTGGAGACCCAGTACTTC.

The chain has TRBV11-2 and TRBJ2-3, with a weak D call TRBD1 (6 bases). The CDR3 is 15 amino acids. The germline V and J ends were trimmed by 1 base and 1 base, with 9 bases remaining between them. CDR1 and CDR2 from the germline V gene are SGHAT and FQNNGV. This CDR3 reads CASSLAGARTDTQYF. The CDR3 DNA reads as TGTGCCAGCAGCTTAGCAGGGGCCCGCACAGATACGCAGTATTTT.

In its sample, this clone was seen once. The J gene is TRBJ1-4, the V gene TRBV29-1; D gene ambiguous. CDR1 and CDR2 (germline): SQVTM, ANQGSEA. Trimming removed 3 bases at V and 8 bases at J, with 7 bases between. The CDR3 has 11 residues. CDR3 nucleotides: TGCAGCGTTGACGAGGGCGAAAAACTGTTTTTT. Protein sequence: CSVDEGEKLFF.

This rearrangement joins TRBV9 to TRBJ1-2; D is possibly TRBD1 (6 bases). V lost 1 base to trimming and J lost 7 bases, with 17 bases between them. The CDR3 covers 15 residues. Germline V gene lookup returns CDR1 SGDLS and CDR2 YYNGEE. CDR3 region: CASSVLIGGQGGYTF. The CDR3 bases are TGTGCCAGCAGCGTACTTATCGGGGGGCAGGGTGGCTACACCTTC. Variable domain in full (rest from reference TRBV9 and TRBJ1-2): DSGVTQTPKHLITATGQRVTLRCSPRSGDLSVYWYQQSLDQGLQFLIQYYNGEERAKGNILERFSAQQFPDLHSELNLSSLELGDSALYFCASSVLIGGQGGYTFGSGTRLTVV.

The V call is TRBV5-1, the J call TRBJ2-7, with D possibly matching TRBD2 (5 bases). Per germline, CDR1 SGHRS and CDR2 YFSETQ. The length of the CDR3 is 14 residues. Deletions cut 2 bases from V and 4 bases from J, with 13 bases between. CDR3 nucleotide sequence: TGCGCCAGCAGCTTCCCCGAGAGGGTATACGAGCAGTACGTC. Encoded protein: CASSFPERVYEQYV.

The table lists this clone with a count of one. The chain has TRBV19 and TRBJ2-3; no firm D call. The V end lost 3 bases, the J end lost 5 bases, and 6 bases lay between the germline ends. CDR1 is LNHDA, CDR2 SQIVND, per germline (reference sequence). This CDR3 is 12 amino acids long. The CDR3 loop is CASSMLLDTQYF. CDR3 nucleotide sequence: TGTGCCAGTAGTATGCTTTTAGATACGCAGTATTTT.

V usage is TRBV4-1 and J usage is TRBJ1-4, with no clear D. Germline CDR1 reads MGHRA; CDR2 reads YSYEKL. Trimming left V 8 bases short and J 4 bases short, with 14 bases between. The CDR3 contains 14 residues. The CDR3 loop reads CASSAGRGNEKLFF. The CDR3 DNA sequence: TGCGCCAGCTCGGCGGGGAGAGGTAATGAAAAACTGTTTTTT.

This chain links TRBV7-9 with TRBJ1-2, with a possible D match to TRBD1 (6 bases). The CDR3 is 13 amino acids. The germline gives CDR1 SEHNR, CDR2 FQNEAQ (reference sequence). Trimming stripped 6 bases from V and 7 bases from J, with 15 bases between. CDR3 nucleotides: TGTGCCAGCAGTCCAGGGGCCCCGGGTGGCTACACCTTC. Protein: CASSPGAPGGYTF.

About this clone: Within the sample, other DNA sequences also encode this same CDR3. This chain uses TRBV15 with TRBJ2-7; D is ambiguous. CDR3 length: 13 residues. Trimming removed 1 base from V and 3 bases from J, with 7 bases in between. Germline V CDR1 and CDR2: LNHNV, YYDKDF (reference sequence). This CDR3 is CATSRVDSYEQYF. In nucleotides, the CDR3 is TGTGCCACCAGCAGAGTTGATAGCTACGAGCAGTACTTC.

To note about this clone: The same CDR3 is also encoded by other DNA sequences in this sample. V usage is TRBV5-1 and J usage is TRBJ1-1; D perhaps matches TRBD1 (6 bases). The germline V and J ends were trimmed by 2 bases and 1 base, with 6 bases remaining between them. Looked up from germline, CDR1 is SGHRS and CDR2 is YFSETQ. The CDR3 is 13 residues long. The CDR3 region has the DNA TGCGCCAGCAGCTTACAGGGGAACACTGAAGCTTTCTTT. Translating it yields CASSLQGNTEAFF.

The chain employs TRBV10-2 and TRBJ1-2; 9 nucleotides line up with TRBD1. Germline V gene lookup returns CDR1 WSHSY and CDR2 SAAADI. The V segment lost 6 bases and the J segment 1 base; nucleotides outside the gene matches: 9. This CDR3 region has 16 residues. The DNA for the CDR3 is TGCGCCAGCAGCGGGTTGGGACAGGGCTTTAACTATGGCTACACCTTC. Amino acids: CASSGLGQGFNYGYTF.

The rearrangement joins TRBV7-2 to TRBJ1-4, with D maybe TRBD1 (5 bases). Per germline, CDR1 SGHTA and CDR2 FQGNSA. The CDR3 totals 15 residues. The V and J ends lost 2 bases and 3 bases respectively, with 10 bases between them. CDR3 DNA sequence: TGTGCCAGCAGCTTAATGGGGGGGGCTAATGAAAAACTGTTTTTT. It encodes CASSLMGGANEKLFF.